This T cell receptor beta chain was recorded in a study of cytomegalovirus exposure and HLA in healthy donors. Whole-study results and caveats: Upon later analysis, HLA-associated TCR beta chains proved more clonally expanded than other, equally common chains.

V dropped 5 bases and J dropped 3; count of bases not matched to a gene: 6. CDR1 is SGHNT and CDR2 is YYREEE in the germline V gene (reference sequence). This CDR3 is built from 15 residues. Primers: 60 Vbeta forward and 13 Jbeta reverse. The repertoire was sequenced with immunoSEQ multiplex PCR; TCRdb's copy has only in-frame clones and lacks some. The table records 85,000 to 100,000 clones, more than 75% of them present only once. In regard to this clone: Its matching antigen is unknown.

The source is a human donor in good health. Sequences were obtained from PBMCs. The chain links TRBV5-4 to TRBJ2-2; TRBD2 matches at 8 bases. CDR3: CASRKEREYTGELFF. CDR3 coding DNA: TGTGCCAGCAGGAAGGAGCGGGAGTACACCGGGGAGCTGTTTTTT.